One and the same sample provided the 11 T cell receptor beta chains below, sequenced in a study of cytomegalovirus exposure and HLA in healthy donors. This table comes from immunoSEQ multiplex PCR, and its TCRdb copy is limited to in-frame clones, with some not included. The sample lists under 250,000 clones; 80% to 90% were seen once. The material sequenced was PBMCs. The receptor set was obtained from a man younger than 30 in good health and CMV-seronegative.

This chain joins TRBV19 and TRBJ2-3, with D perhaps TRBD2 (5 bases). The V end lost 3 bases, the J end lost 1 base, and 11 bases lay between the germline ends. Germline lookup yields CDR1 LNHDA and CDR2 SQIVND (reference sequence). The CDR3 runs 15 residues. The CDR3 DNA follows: TGTGCCAGTAGTATCCCAGCGGCCCGCACAGATACGCAGTATTTT. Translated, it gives CASSIPAARTDTQYF.

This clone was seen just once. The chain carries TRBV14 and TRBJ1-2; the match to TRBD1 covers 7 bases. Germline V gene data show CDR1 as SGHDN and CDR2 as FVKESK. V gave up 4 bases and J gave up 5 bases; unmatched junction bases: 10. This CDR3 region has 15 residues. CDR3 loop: CASSLRGRGMYGYTF. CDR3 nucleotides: TGTGCCAGCAGCCTAAGGGGGCGCGGGATGTATGGCTACACCTTC.

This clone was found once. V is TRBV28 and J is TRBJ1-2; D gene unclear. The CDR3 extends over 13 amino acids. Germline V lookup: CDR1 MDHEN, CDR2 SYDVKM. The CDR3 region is CATRPRVNYGYTF. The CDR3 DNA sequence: TGTGCAACCCGTCCTCGGGTAAATTATGGCTACACCTTC.

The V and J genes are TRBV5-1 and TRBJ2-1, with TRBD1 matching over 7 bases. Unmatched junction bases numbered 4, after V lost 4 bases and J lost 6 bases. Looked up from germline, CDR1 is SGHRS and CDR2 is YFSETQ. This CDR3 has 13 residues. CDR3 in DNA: TGCGCCAGCAGCCTGTCAGGGGGCAATGAGCAGTTCTTC. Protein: CASSLSGGNEQFF.

In nucleotides, the CDR3 is TGTGCCAGCAGCCAAGATCCAGGGGCCGCCTCTGGGGCCAACGTCCTGACTTTC. It is translated as CASSQDPGAASGANVLTF. This sequence joins TRBV4-2 and TRBJ2-6; D possibly corresponds to TRBD1 (6 bases). Germline CDR1 is LGHNA and CDR2 is YNFKEQ. CDR3 length: 18 residues. V lost 0 bases to trimming and J lost 0 bases, with 12 bases between them.

The DNA for the CDR3 is TGTGCCAGCAGCCCCAGCGGGGTCGGGGAGACCCAGTACTTC. Its protein is CASSPSGVGETQYF. V is TRBV7-9 and J is TRBJ2-5; 7 positions agree with TRBD2. Germline V gives CDR1 SEHNR, CDR2 FQNEAQ (reference sequence). Trimming cost V 5 bases and J 5 bases; bases outside gene matches: 8. This CDR3 has 14 residues.

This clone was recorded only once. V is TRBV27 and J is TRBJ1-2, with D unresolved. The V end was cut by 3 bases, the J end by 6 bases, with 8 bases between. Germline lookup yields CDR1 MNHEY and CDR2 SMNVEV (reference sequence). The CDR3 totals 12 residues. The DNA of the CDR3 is TGTGCCAGCAGTTTGTCCGGGAATGGCTACACCTTC. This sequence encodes CASSLSGNGYTF.

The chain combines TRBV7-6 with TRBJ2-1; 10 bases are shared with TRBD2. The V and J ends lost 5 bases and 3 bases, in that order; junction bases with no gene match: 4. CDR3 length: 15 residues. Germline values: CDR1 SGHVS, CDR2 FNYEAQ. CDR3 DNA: TGTGCCAGCAGCCAGCGACTAGCGGGCTACAATGAGCAGTTCTTC. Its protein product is CASSQRLAGYNEQFF. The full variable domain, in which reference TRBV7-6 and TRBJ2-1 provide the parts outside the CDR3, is GAGVSQSPRYKVTKRGQDVALRCDPISGHVSLYWYRQALGQGPEFLTYFNYEAQQDKSGLPNDRFSAERPEGSISTLTIQRTEQRDSAMYRCASSQRLAGYNEQFFGPGTRLTVL.

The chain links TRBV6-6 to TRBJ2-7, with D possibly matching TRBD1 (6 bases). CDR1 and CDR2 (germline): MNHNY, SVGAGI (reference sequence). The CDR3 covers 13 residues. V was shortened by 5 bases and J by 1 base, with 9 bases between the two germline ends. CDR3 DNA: TGTGCCAGCAGTGTTGACAGGTCCTACGAGCAGTACTTC. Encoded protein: CASSVDRSYEQYF.

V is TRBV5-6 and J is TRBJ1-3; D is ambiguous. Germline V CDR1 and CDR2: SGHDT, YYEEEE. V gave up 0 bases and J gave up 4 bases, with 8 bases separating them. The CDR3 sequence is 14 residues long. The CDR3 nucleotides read TGTGCCAGCAGCTTGGGAGGTGGGGGAAACACCATATATTTT. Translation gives CASSLGGGGNTIYF.

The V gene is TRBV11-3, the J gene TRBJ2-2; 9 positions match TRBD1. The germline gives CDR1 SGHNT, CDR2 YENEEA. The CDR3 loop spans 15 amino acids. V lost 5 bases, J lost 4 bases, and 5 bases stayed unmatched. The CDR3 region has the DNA TGTGCCAGCAGCATGGGACAGGGTAGCACCGGGGAGCTGTTTTTT. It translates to CASSMGQGSTGELFF.